These 7 T cell receptor beta chains share one sample of origin, sequenced in a study of T cells after yellow fever vaccination. TCRdb passed the 5' RACE reads through MiXCR, listing each CDR3 protein once. The sample has around 310,000 distinct CDR3 sequences; 3.5% to 4.5% are singletons. This specimen was PBMCs, taken 5 days after the yellow fever booster vaccination. The receptors derive from a man between 18 and 29 years old who received the YFV17D yellow fever vaccine.

This clonotype came up many times. The CDR3: CASSPLPGQGYTGELFF. CDR3 nucleotides: TGTGCCAGCTCACCACTACCGGGACAGGGATACACCGGGGAGCTGTTTTTT. J is TRBJ2-2 and V is TRBV18, with 9 bases fitting TRBD1. This CDR3 contains 17 residues. V lost 1 base, J lost 3 bases, and 6 bases stayed unmatched. CDR1 KGHSH and CDR2 LQKENI come from the germline V gene. Full variable domain (outside the CDR3, taken from reference TRBV18 and TRBJ2-2): NAGVMQNPRHLVRRRGQEARLRCSPMKGHSHVYWYRQLPEEGLKFMVYLQKENIIDESGMPKERFSAEFPKEGPSILRIQQVVRGDSAAYFCASSPLPGQGYTGELFFGEGSRLTVL.

This clonotype was seen repeatedly, ten times or more. The chain uses TRBV5-1 and TRBJ2-2; 11 bases are shared with TRBD2. V dropped 4 bases and J dropped 0; count of bases not matched to a gene: 5. This CDR3 has 17 amino acids. Germline assignment: CDR1 SGHRS and CDR2 YFSETQ. CDR3 amino acids: CASSLTSGAANTGELFF. Here the CDR3 DNA reads TGCGCCAGCAGCCTGACTAGCGGGGCTGCGAACACCGGGGAGCTGTTTTTT.

This clonotype was seen more than once but under ten times. The genes are TRBV3-1 and TRBJ2-7; D is perhaps TRBD1 (6 bases). Germline V gene lookup returns CDR1 LGHDT and CDR2 YNNKEL (reference sequence). The V end lost 4 bases, the J end lost 4 bases, and 20 bases lay between the germline ends. The CDR3 is 16 amino acids. CDR3: CASSRSTGFLGYEQYF. The CDR3 nucleotides are TGTGCCAGCAGCCGATCGACAGGCTTTCTGGGGTACGAGCAGTACTTC.

The chain combines TRBV12-3 or TRBV12-4 with TRBJ2-4, with 8 bases matching TRBD2. This CDR3 contains 19 residues. Unmatched junction bases numbered 16, after V lost 3 bases and J lost 3 bases. In nucleotides, the CDR3 is TGTGCCAGCAGTTTGATAGAACGGGGGGGCCTTGAAGACAAAAACATTCAGTACTTC. This encodes CASSLIERGGLEDKNIQYF.

To note about this clonotype: A much larger clone lies a single base off, so this may be a read error. The V call is TRBV12-5, the J call TRBJ2-4; TRBD1 might be the D (6 bases). The length of the CDR3 is 15 residues. Trimming took 0 bases from V and 9 from J, leaving 15 bases between them. Germline assignment: CDR1 LGHNT and CDR2 FRNRAP. CDR3 bases: TGTGCTAGTGGTTTGGTACGGAGCAGGGGATTCATTCAGTACTTC. Amino acids: CASGLVRSRGFIQYF.

This clonotype was observed a few times. This chain connects TRBV4-1 to TRBJ2-1; 8 bases align to TRBD2. Trimming removed 1 base from V and 7 bases from J; junction bases left unmatched: 15. The CDR3 has 18 residues. CDR1 and CDR2 (germline): MGHRA, YSYEKL. The CDR3 sequence is CASSQVVIAGTRPNEQFF. DNA for the CDR3: TGCGCCAGCAGCCAAGTAGTAATAGCGGGAACCCGACCGAATGAGCAGTTCTTC.

This clonotype was seen only a few times. This chain connects TRBV10-3 to TRBJ2-7; the D is unclear. The CDR3 covers 11 residues. Germline V gene lookup returns CDR1 ENHRY and CDR2 SYGVKD. V dropped 4 bases and J dropped 4 bases, with 5 bases sitting between them. In nucleotides, the CDR3 is TGTGCCATCAGTGGGGGATACGAGCAGTACGTC. It codes for CAISGGYEQYV.